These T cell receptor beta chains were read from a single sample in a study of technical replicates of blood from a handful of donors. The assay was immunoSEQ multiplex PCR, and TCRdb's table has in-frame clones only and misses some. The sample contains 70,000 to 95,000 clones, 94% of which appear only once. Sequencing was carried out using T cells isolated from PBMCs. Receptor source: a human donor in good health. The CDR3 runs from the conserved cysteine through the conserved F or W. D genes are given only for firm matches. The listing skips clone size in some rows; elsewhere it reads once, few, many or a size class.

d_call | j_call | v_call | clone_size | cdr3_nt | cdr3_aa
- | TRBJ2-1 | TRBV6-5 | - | TGTGCCAGCAGTTACGATCCGGACAGCTCCTACAATGAGCAGTTCTTC | CASSYDPDSSYNEQFF
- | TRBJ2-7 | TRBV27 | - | TGTGCCAGCAGTTTATCAACAGGGTCCTACGAGCAGTACTTC | CASSLSTGSYEQYF
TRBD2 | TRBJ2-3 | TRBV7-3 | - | TGTGCCAGCAGCCTGGCGGGGGGATCGTACACAGATACGCAGTATTTT | CASSLAGGSYTDTQYF
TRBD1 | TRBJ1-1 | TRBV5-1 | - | TGCGCCAGCAGCGGCGGACAGGGGAACACTGAAGCTTTCTTT | CASSGGQGNTEAFF
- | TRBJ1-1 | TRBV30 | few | TGTGCCTGGAGCACCAGGGGCTGGAACACTGAAGCTTTCTTT | CAWSTRGWNTEAFF
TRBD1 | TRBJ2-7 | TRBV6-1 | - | TGTGCCAGCAGTGAAGAGGGACAGGGGGCCTACGAGCAGTACTTC | CASSEEGQGAYEQYF
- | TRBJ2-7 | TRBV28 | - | TGTGCCAGCAGCAACTTCTACGAGCAGTACTTC | CASSNFYEQYF
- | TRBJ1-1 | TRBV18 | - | TGTGCCAGCTCACCAGGGGGGAGTAAGACTGAAGCTTTCTTT | CASSPGGSKTEAFF
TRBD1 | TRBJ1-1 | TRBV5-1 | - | TGCGCCAGCAGCCCTCGACAGGGGGTGAACACTGAAGCTTTCTTT | CASSPRQGVNTEAFF
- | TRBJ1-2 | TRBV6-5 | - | TGTGCCAGCACCGCCGGGAAGGGAATCTATGGCTACACCTTC | CASTAGKGIYGYTF
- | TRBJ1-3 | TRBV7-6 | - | TGTGCCCTGGCCGCACGGGTGGTCTCTGGAAACACCATATATTTT | CALAARVVSGNTIYF
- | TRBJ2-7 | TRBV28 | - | TGTGCCAGCAGTTTCCCCAGGACACCCTACGAGCAGTACTTC | CASSFPRTPYEQYF
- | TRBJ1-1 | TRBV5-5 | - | TGTGCCAGCGCGGGGTTGAACACTGAAGCTTTCTTT | CASAGLNTEAFF
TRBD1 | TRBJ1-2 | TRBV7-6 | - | TGTGCCAGCAGCACAGGGGGGGCACGGGGTGGCTACACCTTC | CASSTGGARGGYTF
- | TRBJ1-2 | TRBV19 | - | TGTGCCAGTAGTACTGCTGGGCTTTTCGCCTATGGCTACACCTTC | CASSTAGLFAYGYTF
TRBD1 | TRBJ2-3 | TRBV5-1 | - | TGCGCCAGCAGCTTGGTGGGACAGCTAACAGATACGCAGTATTTT | CASSLVGQLTDTQYF
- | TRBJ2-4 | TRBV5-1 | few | TGCGCCAGCACCCGACAGCCCCTAGCCAAAAACATTCAGTACTTC | CASTRQPLAKNIQYF
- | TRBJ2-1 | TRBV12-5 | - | TGTGCTAGTGGTTTAAATTCATGGGGCAGCAATGAGCAGTTCTTC | CASGLNSWGSNEQFF
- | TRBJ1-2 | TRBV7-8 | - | TGTGCCAGCAGCAAGGACAGCCCAATCAGGCTATTCTACACCTTC | CASSKDSPIRLFYTF
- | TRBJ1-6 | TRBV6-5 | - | TGTGCCAGCAGTTACGCGAGGGCCTCCTATAATTCACCCCTCCACTTT | CASSYARASYNSPLHF
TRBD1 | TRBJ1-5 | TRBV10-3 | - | TGTGCCACCTCGGAACCCGGGACAGGGAGCAATCAGCCCCAGCATTTT | CATSEPGTGSNQPQHF
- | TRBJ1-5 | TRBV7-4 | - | TGTGCCAGCAGCTTCCGGGGATATAGCAATCAGCCCCAGCATTTT | CASSFRGYSNQPQHF
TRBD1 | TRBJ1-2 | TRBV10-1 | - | TGCGCCAGCAGTCCACAGGGGGCAATTCGTGGCTACACCTTC | CASSPQGAIRGYTF
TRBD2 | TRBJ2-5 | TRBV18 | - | TGTGCCAGCTCACCGCTACCCCAAGCGGGAGGGGAGACCCAGTACTTC | CASSPLPQAGGETQYF